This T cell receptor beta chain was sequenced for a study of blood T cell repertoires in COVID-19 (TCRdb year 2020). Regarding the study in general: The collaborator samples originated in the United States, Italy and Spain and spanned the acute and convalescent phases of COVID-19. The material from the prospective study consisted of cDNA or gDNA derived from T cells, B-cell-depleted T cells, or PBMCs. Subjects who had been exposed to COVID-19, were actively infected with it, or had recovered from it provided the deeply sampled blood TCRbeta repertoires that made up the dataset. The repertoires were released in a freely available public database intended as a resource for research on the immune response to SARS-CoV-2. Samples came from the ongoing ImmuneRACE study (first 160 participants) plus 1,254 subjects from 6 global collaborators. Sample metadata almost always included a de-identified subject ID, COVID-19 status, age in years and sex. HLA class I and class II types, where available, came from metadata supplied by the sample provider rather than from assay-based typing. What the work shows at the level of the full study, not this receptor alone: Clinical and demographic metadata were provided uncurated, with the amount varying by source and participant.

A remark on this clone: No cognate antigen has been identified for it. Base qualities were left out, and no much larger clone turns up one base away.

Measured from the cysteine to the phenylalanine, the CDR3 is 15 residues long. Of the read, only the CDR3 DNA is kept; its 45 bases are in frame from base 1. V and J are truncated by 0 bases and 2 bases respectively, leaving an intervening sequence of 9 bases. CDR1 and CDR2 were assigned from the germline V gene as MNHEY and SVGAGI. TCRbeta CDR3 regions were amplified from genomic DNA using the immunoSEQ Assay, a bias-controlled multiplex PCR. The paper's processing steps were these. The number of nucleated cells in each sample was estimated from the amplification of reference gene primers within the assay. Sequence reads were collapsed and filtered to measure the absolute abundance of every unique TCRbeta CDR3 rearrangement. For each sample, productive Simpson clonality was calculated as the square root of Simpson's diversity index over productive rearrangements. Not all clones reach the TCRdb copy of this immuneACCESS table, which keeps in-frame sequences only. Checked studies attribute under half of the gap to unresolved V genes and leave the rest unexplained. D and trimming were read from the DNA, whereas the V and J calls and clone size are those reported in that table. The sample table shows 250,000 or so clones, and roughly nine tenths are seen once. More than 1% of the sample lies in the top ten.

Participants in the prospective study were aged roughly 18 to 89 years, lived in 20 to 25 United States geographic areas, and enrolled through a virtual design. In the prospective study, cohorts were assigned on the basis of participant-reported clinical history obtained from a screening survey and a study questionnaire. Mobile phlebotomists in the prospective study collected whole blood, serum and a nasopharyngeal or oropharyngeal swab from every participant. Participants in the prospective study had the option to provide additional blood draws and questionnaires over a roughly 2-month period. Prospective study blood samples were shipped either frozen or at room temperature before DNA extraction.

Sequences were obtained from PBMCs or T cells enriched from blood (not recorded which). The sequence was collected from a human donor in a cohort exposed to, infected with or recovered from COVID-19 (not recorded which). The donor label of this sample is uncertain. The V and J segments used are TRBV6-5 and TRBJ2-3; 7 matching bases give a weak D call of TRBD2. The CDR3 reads CASSYSGGLTDTQYF. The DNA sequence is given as TGTGCCAGCAGTTACTCGGGGGGGCTCACAGATACGCAGTATTTT.